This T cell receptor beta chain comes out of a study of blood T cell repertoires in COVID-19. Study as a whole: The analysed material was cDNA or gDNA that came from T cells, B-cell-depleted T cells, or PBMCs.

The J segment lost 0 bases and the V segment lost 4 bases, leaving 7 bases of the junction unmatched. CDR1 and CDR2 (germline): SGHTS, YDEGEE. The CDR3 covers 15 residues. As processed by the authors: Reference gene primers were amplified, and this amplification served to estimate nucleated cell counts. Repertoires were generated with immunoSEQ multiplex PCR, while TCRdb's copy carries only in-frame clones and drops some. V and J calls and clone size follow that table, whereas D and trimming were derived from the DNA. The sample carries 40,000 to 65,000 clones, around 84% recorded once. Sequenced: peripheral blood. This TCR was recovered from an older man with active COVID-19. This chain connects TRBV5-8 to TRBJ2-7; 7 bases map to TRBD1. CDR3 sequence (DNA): TGTGCCAGCAGCAAAAGGACAGGCCCCTCCTACGAGCAGTACTTC. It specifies CASSKRTGPSYEQYF.